This is a list of T cell receptor beta chains from one sample in a study of CD8+CD57+ T cells in acquired aplastic anemia. MiXCR was run by TCRdb on the reads, yielding one entry per CDR3 protein. In the table there are 160,000 or so distinct CDR3 sequences, around 48% of which are singletons. The specimen sequenced was sorted CD4+, CD8+, or CD8+CD57+ T cells (not recorded which) from PBMCs. These TCRs come from a human donor with aplastic anemia. The CDR3 runs from the conserved cysteine through the conserved F or W. Fields, in order: J gene, V gene, D gene, clone size, CDR3 protein, CDR3 DNA. D genes are given only for firm matches. Clone size is given for some rows only: seen once, a few or many times, or a class if the clone is expanded.

TRBJ1-2 TRBV29-1 NA many CSVEPTGRRSYTF TGCAGCGTTGAACCAACAGGTCGTCGAAGCTACACCTTC
TRBJ1-3 TRBV2 NA NA CASSVDSGNTIYF TGTGCCAGCAGTGTTGACTCTGGAAACACCATATATTTT
TRBJ1-1 TRBV29-1 TRBD1 few CSVDQGRGGSAFF TGCAGCGTTGACCAGGGGCGAGGGGGCAGTGCTTTCTTT
TRBJ1-1 TRBV24-1 NA NA CATSDSGRGGTEAFF TGTGCCACCAGTGATTCGGGACGGGGAGGCACTGAAGCTTTCTTT
TRBJ1-6 TRBV20-1 TRBD1 NA CSAPGQGSNSPLHF TGCAGTGCCCCGGGACAGGGTAGTAATTCACCCCTCCACTTT
TRBJ2-7 TRBV25-1 TRBD1 NA CASSDRGSYEQYF TGTGCCAGCAGTGACAGGGGGTCCTACGAGCAGTACTTC
TRBJ2-3 TRBV25-1 NA few CASSDASLGSADTQYF TGTGCCAGCAGTGACGCTAGTTTGGGGTCTGCAGATACGCAGTATTTT
TRBJ1-1 TRBV6-4 TRBD1 NA CASSTGTGGAEAFF TGTGCCAGCAGCACCGGGACAGGGGGCGCTGAAGCTTTCTTT
TRBJ2-3 TRBV20-1 NA NA CSAPRASRGGTDTQYF TGCAGTGCTCCCCGCGCGAGCAGGGGGGGCACAGATACGCAGTATTTT
TRBJ2-7 TRBV20-1 NA NA CSAKHSEQYF TGCAGTGCCAAGCATAGCGAGCAGTACTTC
TRBJ2-2 TRBV10-3 NA NA CATGGAAPRELFF TGTGCCACTGGCGGGGCCGCGCCCAGGGAGCTGTTTTTT
TRBJ1-3 TRBV6-1 NA NA CASNNRASGNTIYF TGTGCCAGCAACAACAGGGCCTCTGGAAACACCATATATTTT
TRBJ1-2 TRBV6-5 TRBD1 many CASLQGLNYGYTF TGTGCCAGCCTACAGGGGCTTAACTATGGCTACACCTTC
TRBJ2-5 TRBV19 NA many CASKTGTGNWETQYF TGTGCCAGTAAGACAGGGACTGGCAATTGGGAGACCCAGTACTTC
TRBJ2-7 TRBV4-1 NA NA CASSRSGGGSYEQYF TGCGCCAGCAGCCGAAGCGGTGGGGGATCCTACGAGCAGTACTTC
TRBJ2-1 TRBV19 NA NA CASSMVGNEQFF TGTGCCAGTAGTATGGTCGGCAATGAGCAGTTCTTC
TRBJ1-2 TRBV6-4 NA many CASSPTSPSYAGYTF TGTGCCAGCAGTCCGACAAGCCCCTCATACGCGGGCTACACCTTC
TRBJ2-2 TRBV5-4 NA NA CASRSTTGELFF TGTGCCAGCAGATCCACAACCGGGGAGCTGTTTTTT
TRBJ2-3 TRBV20-1 TRBD2 NA CSASGRTSGDATDTQYF TGCAGTGCCAGCGGGCGGACTAGCGGAGATGCCACAGATACGCAGTATTTT
TRBJ1-5 TRBV2 TRBD1 NA CASRGQVGQPQHF TGTGCCAGCAGGGGACAGGTGGGTCAGCCCCAGCATTTT
TRBJ2-1 TRBV7-2 NA NA CASRVGGGDEQFF TGTGCCAGCAGAGTGGGAGGCGGGGATGAGCAGTTCTTC
TRBJ1-1 TRBV7-6 NA NA CASSPLIGSEAFF TGTGCCAGCAGCCCCCTGATTGGGTCTGAAGCTTTCTTT
TRBJ1-2 TRBV7-8 NA once CASSQIRGDYGYTF TGTGCCAGCAGCCAAATCAGGGGCGACTATGGCTACACCTTC
TRBJ2-5 TRBV2 NA NA CASSDLRDANWETQYF TGTGCCAGCAGTGATCTAAGGGACGCTAATTGGGAGACCCAGTACTTC
TRBJ1-1 TRBV10-2 TRBD1 NA CASSEAGGTEAFF TGCGCCAGCAGTGAGGCAGGGGGAACTGAAGCTTTCTTT
TRBJ2-1 TRBV19 TRBD1 many CASIPYEGQGGTNEQFF TGTGCCAGTATTCCCTATGAAGGACAGGGGGGGACGAATGAGCAGTTCTTC
TRBJ2-7 TRBV20-1 NA many CSASASGPYEQYF TGCAGTGCTAGCGCCAGCGGGCCCTACGAGCAGTACTTC